This paragraph covers one T cell receptor (beta chain) sequence. No patient escaped relapse after autologous stem cell transplantation, and brentuximab vedotin exposure varied. From thawed PBMCs, CD8+ T cells were isolated by magnetic negative selection. This sample is part of a study of PD-1 blockade in classical Hodgkin lymphoma. The V and J ends lost 5 bases and 7 bases respectively, with 9 bases between them. This CDR3 has 12 amino acids. The V gene's germline CDR1 is SEHNR and CDR2 FQNEAQ (reference sequence). Using immunoSEQ multiplex PCR, the repertoire was profiled, and TCRdb retains in-frame clones only, with some absent. Seen here are 12,000 or so clones, 84% observed once, and the top ten hold under 45%.

The source is a human donor with classical Hodgkin lymphoma. The rearrangement uses TRBV7-9 and TRBJ2-1, with D perhaps matching TRBD1 (6 bases). Here the sequenced sample was CD8+ T cells from blood, taken at baseline. CDR3 in DNA: TGTGCCAGCAGCCTACAGGGAAATGAGCAGTTCTTC. This gives the protein CASSLQGNEQFF.